The clone carrying this T cell receptor (beta chain) was counted ten times or more. The entry originates in a study of T cells in Graves' hyperthyroidism and ophthalmopathy. CDR1 is SGHRS, CDR2 YFSETQ, per germline. Trimming removed 1 base from V and 3 bases from J, with 9 bases in between. This CDR3 contains 14 residues. RNA transcripts gave rise to amplified TCR beta CDR3 regions. A set of HTBI primers served as the primers for a first-round RT-PCR of the TCR CDR3. TCRdb reanalysed the multiplex PCR reads using MiXCR and keeps one entry per CDR3 protein. The sample holds about 260,000 distinct CDR3 sequences, over 15% seen once.

The sequence was collected from a woman between 18 and 29 years old with Graves' ophthalmopathy. The chain is built from TRBV5-1 and TRBJ2-3; D is possibly TRBD2 (5 bases). Sequencing was carried out using blood. Written as DNA, the CDR3 is TGCGCCAGCAGCTTGTATGGAGGAACAGATACGCAGTATTTT. Translating gives CASSLYGGTDTQYF.